A single sample is the source of the 30 T cell receptor beta chains below, sequenced in a study of cytomegalovirus exposure and HLA in healthy donors. Primers included in the PCR were 60 Vbeta and 13 Jbeta primers. The data were produced by immunoSEQ multiplex PCR, yet TCRdb's version contains in-frame clones alone and is incomplete. The data contain 100,000 to 150,000 clones, 70% to 75% of them seen just once; the ten biggest clones take up roughly 7.3%. Input material: PBMCs. These receptors came from a male donor in good health and CMV-seronegative.

The chain joins TRBV4-1 to TRBJ1-3; weak D call: TRBD1 (6 bases). The CDR3 is 18 amino acids. V lost 0 bases and J lost 2, with 17 bases in between. Germline-derived CDR1 and CDR2 are MGHRA and YSYEKL. CDR3 in amino acids: CASSQEPLRAGAGNTIYF. The CDR3 DNA reads as TGCGCCAGCAGCCAAGAACCCCTTCGGGCAGGGGCTGGAAACACCATATATTTT.

J is TRBJ2-3 and V is TRBV27; unclear D gene. The germline V and J ends were trimmed by 3 bases and 1 base, with 5 bases remaining between them. Germline CDR1 and CDR2: MNHEY and SMNVEV (reference sequence). This CDR3 has 13 residues. CDR3 nucleotide sequence: TGTGCCAGCAGTTTCCTACGCACAGATACGCAGTATTTT. The encoded protein is CASSFLRTDTQYF.

The chain employs TRBV30 and TRBJ2-3, with 9 bases that match TRBD1. Germline V gives CDR1 GTSNPN, CDR2 SVGIG (reference sequence). With 1 base clipped from V and 3 bases from J, the junction kept 8 bases outside the gene matches. This CDR3 comprises 16 residues. This CDR3 reads CAWSGLTGGRTDTQYF. The CDR3 region has the DNA TGTGCCTGGAGTGGACTCACAGGGGGCCGGACAGATACGCAGTATTTT.

The chain employs TRBV28 and TRBJ2-3; 8 positions agree with TRBD2. Germline V CDR1 and CDR2: MDHEN, SYDVKM. With V trimmed by 8 bases and J by 4 bases, 8 bases remained unmatched. The CDR3 contains 14 residues. CDR3 DNA sequence: TGTGCCAGCGCCCGGGGGGGCCCCCCAGATACGCAGTATTTT. Protein: CASARGGPPDTQYF. Variable domain in full (rest from reference TRBV28 and TRBJ2-3): DVKVTQSSRYLVKRTGEKVFLECVQDMDHENMFWYRQDPGLGLRLIYFSYDVKMKEKGDIPEGYSVSREKKERFSLILESASTNQTSMYLCASARGGPPDTQYFGPGTRLTVL.

The chain couples TRBV11-2 to TRBJ1-6; D not resolved. The CDR3 sequence is 17 residues long. V was clipped by 2 bases and J by 0 bases, with 11 bases between them. The germline CDR1 and CDR2 sequences are SGHAT and FQNNGV. CDR3 residues: CASSLRRQGSYNSPLHF. The CDR3 DNA reads as TGTGCCAGCAGCTTACGCCGACAAGGCTCCTATAATTCACCCCTCCACTTT.

The chain links TRBV28 to TRBJ2-1; tentatively, D is TRBD2 (5 bases). The ends were cut back, 4 bases at V and 5 bases at J, with 15 bases in the middle. The CDR3 extends over 15 amino acids. Germline CDR1 and CDR2: MDHEN and SYDVKM. The CDR3 DNA sequence: TGTGCCAGCAGTTACGGGGAGAGCGGCGACAATGAGCAGTTCTTC. The encoded protein is CASSYGESGDNEQFF.

A few counts support this clone. The chain carries TRBV7-9 and TRBJ2-1; 11 nucleotides match TRBD2. In germline, CDR1 is SEHNR, CDR2 FQNEAQ (reference sequence). After removal of 4 bases from V and 4 bases from J, the junction contained 9 bases not matched to a gene. This CDR3 contains 17 residues. CDR3 sequence: CASSSSAGLAEYNEQFF. The CDR3 region has the DNA TGTGCCAGCAGCTCGTCCGCGGGACTAGCGGAATACAATGAGCAGTTCTTC.

V usage is TRBV27 and J usage is TRBJ1-1; TRBD1 is a possible D gene (6 bases). Germline V gene sequence: CDR1 MNHEY, CDR2 SMNVEV (reference sequence). The CDR3 loop spans 14 amino acids. Trimming cost V 2 bases and J 2 bases, with 9 bases left between them. The CDR3 DNA follows: TGTGCCAGCAGTTTACAGGGGAGAAACACTGAAGCTTTCTTT. Amino acid sequence: CASSLQGRNTEAFF.

The CDR3 region is CASSGEAGISQPQHF. The CDR3 DNA reads TGTGCCAGCAGCGGCGAGGCAGGGATCTCTCAGCCCCAGCATTTT. The chain is built from TRBV5-5 and TRBJ1-5, with D possibly matching TRBD1 (5 bases). From germline, CDR1 is SGHKS and CDR2 YYEKEE (reference sequence). The CDR3 spans 15 residues. V was trimmed by 4 bases and J by 6 bases, leaving 17 bases between them.

The V gene is TRBV19, the J gene TRBJ1-1; D may be TRBD1 (5 bases). Trimming stripped 9 bases from V and 11 bases from J, with 22 bases between. The CDR3 is 13 amino acids. The germline V gene has CDR1 LNHDA and CDR2 SQIVND (reference sequence). Here the CDR3 reads CASTTARGGLAFF. In DNA, the CDR3 is TGTGCCAGCACGACAGCCCGAGGTGGGTTGGCTTTCTTT.

This chain uses TRBV4-3 with TRBJ1-1, with a possible D match to TRBD1 (5 bases). Per germline, CDR1 LGHNA and CDR2 YSLEER. Trimming took 0 bases from V and 4 from J, leaving 18 bases between them. CDR3 length equals 17 residues. CDR3 protein: CASSQDVGTGRTTEAFF. The CDR3 DNA reads as TGCGCCAGCAGCCAAGATGTTGGAACAGGACGGACCACTGAAGCTTTCTTT.

The chain employs TRBV18 and TRBJ2-3; TRBD2 agrees at 7 bases. The germline CDR1 and CDR2 sequences are KGHSH and LQKENI. The CDR3 sequence is 16 residues long. V lost 3 bases to trimming and J lost 2 bases; unmatched junction nucleotides: 8. CDR3 bases: TGTGCCAGCTCACCGAGGGGCGGGGGATACACAGATACGCAGTATTTT. As protein: CASSPRGGGYTDTQYF.

This sequence joins TRBV6-5 and TRBJ1-3; 7 bases agree with TRBD1. V lost 2 bases and J lost 5; bases outside the gene matches: 6. Germline CDR1 and CDR2: MNHEY and SVGAGI. CDR3 length: 15 residues. In nucleotides, the CDR3 is TGTGCCAGCAGTTACACCAACAGGGGAAGAAACACCATATATTTT. Residues: CASSYTNRGRNTIYF.

The CDR3 sequence: CASSRGSSYEQYF. CDR3 DNA: TGTGCCAGCAGTCGCGGGTCTTCCTACGAGCAGTACTTC. The J gene is TRBJ2-7, the V gene TRBV7-9; D is perhaps TRBD2 (5 bases). V was shortened by 6 bases and J by 1 base, with 10 bases between the two germline ends. Germline V gene sequence: CDR1 SEHNR, CDR2 FQNEAQ (reference sequence). This CDR3 is 13 amino acids long.

V is TRBV6-6 and J is TRBJ2-1, with 9 bases matching TRBD2. V lost 0 bases to trimming and J lost 8 bases; unmatched junction nucleotides: 5. The CDR3 length is 15 residues. Germline V gives CDR1 MNHNY, CDR2 SVGAGI (reference sequence). CDR3 residues: CASSYSSSGSHEQFF. The CDR3 region has the DNA TGTGCCAGCAGTTACTCGAGTAGCGGGAGCCATGAGCAGTTCTTC.

Only one count was recorded for this clone. The chain couples TRBV6-6 to TRBJ1-1, with D maybe TRBD1 (6 bases). The germline CDR1 and CDR2 sequences are MNHNY and SVGAGI (reference sequence). This CDR3 contains 14 residues. With 7 bases removed from V and 2 bases from J, the gap between germline ends came to 14 bases. CDR3 sequence: CASTPRGGNTEAFF. DNA for the CDR3: TGTGCCAGCACCCCGAGGGGGGGTAACACTGAAGCTTTCTTT.

The rearrangement uses TRBV5-1 and TRBJ2-7; D uncertain. Germline V gives CDR1 SGHRS, CDR2 YFSETQ. The CDR3 runs to 14 residues. V lost 0 bases and J lost 6, with 13 bases in between. The CDR3 spells CASSLVAVNPEQYF. The CDR3, as DNA: TGCGCCAGCAGCTTGGTGGCTGTAAACCCCGAGCAGTACTTC.

The rearrangement uses TRBV2 and TRBJ2-3, with unresolved D. The V and J ends lost 6 bases and 3 bases respectively, with 7 bases between them. Germline CDR1 is SNHLY and CDR2 is FYNNEI. CDR3 length: 12 residues. For the CDR3, the DNA is TGTGCCAGCAGCGAGTATACAGATACGCAGTATTTT. As protein: CASSEYTDTQYF. The full variable domain, in which reference TRBV2 and TRBJ2-3 provide the parts outside the CDR3, is EPEVTQTPSHQVTQMGQEVILRCVPISNHLYFYWYRQILGQKVEFLVSFYNNEISEKSEIFDDQFSVERPDGSNFTLKIRSTKLEDSAMYFCASSEYTDTQYFGPGTRLTVL.

The chain recombines TRBV5-1 with TRBJ2-3; TRBD2 matches at 9 bases. The CDR3 is 17 residues long. Germline V lookup: CDR1 SGHRS, CDR2 YFSETQ. Losses at the gene ends were 6 bases for V and 2 bases for J; bases not matched to a gene: 13. This CDR3 reads CASTESRAGGSTDTQYF. CDR3 in DNA: TGCGCCAGCACCGAAAGTCGAGCGGGGGGATCCACAGATACGCAGTATTTT.

The chain is built from TRBV30 and TRBJ2-4, with 7 bases fitting TRBD1. The CDR3 sequence is 13 residues long. V gave up 4 bases and J gave up 8 bases; unmatched junction bases: 8. Germline CDR1 GTSNPN, CDR2 SVGIG (reference sequence). The CDR3 DNA follows: TGTGCCTGGATCCGACAGGGTCGGGACATTCAGTACTTC. Translation gives CAWIRQGRDIQYF.

The chain has TRBV6-6 and TRBJ2-7, with TRBD1 matching 9 bases. Germline V gives CDR1 MNHNY, CDR2 SVGAGI (reference sequence). The trim removed 2 bases at V and 7 bases at J, leaving 12 bases unmatched. This CDR3 is 16 amino acids long. The CDR3 nucleotides read TGTGCCAGCAGTTACCCGATGGGACAGGGTTCGGGTGAGCAGTACTTC. Translated, it gives CASSYPMGQGSGEQYF.

V is TRBV27 and J is TRBJ2-1, with 12 bases lining up with TRBD2. This CDR3 has 16 amino acids. V lost 5 bases to trimming and J lost 4 bases; unmatched junction nucleotides: 6. Germline CDR1 and CDR2: MNHEY and SMNVEV (reference sequence). The CDR3 DNA reads as TGTGCCAGCAGTATACTAGCGGGAGGCTTTTACAATGAGCAGTTCTTC. This codes for CASSILAGGFYNEQFF.

This clone was counted a few times. V is TRBV6-6 and J is TRBJ1-3; 7 bases agree with TRBD1. The CDR3 has 16 residues. The germline gives CDR1 MNHNY, CDR2 SVGAGI (reference sequence). V lost 2 bases, J lost 0 bases, and 4 bases stayed unmatched. For the CDR3, the DNA is TGTGCCAGCAGTTACCCCGGGACAGACTCTGGAAACACCATATATTTT. Translation: CASSYPGTDSGNTIYF.

This clone has a handful of counts. CDR3 DNA: TGTGCCAGCAGAACAGCGGCAATTTACAATGAGCAGTTCTTC. Translating it yields CASRTAAIYNEQFF. V is TRBV2 and J is TRBJ2-1; weak D call: TRBD2 (5 bases). The germline V gene has CDR1 SNHLY and CDR2 FYNNEI. The CDR3 length is 14 residues. Between the trimmed V and J ends, which lost 6 bases and 4 bases, there was a span of 13 bases.

The chain employs TRBV7-2 and TRBJ2-7, with 8 nucleotides matching TRBD1. The CDR3 spans 15 residues. Per germline, CDR1 SGHTA and CDR2 FQGNSA. V lost 6 bases and J lost 1; bases outside the gene matches: 8. DNA of the CDR3: TGTGCCAGCAGTTCCGACAGGGGCAAATCCTACGAGCAGTACTTC. This sequence encodes CASSSDRGKSYEQYF.

The rearrangement uses TRBV11-2 and TRBJ1-1; D gene uncertain. V was shortened by 3 bases and J by 1 base, with 9 bases between the two germline ends. Germline values: CDR1 SGHAT, CDR2 FQNNGV. The CDR3 has 14 residues. CDR3 DNA sequence: TGTGCCAGCAGCTTCCAGGTCCAGAACACTGAAGCTTTCTTT. Translated: CASSFQVQNTEAFF.

The table lists this clone with a few counts. This chain connects TRBV6-1 to TRBJ1-1, with 8 bases fitting TRBD1. The trim removed 6 bases at V and 1 base at J, leaving 7 bases unmatched. There are 15 residues in the CDR3. CDR1 MNHNS and CDR2 SASEGT come from the germline V gene. The CDR3 spells CASSPVGQGNTEAFF. The CDR3 region has the DNA TGTGCCAGCAGCCCTGTTGGACAGGGGAACACTGAAGCTTTCTTT.

V usage is TRBV16 and J usage is TRBJ1-4; possibly TRBD1 for D (5 bases). The germline V gene has CDR1 KGHSY and CDR2 FQNENV. Trimming cost V 2 bases and J 4 bases, with 11 bases left between them. The CDR3 loop spans 15 amino acids. The CDR3, as DNA: TGTGCCAGCAGCCAAAGGACAACTGGTAATGAAAAACTGTTTTTT. Encoded protein: CASSQRTTGNEKLFF.

This chain uses TRBV29-1 with TRBJ1-3; 7 bases match TRBD1. V dropped 7 bases and J dropped 3; count of bases not matched to a gene: 6. Germline lookup yields CDR1 SQVTM and CDR2 ANQGSEA. The CDR3 runs to 13 residues. This CDR3 reads CSAEQGNGNTIYF. CDR3 sequence (DNA): TGCAGCGCGGAACAGGGGAATGGAAACACCATATATTTT.

This clone was counted only a few times. V usage is TRBV21-1 and J usage is TRBJ2-2; no DNA check was done on the table's D call, TRBD2. TRBV21-1 is classified as a pseudogene. The CDR3 consists of 21 residues. The CDR3 region is CASSKDLGGLAGGYQPGELFF. Here the CDR3 DNA reads TGTGCCAGCAGCAAAGATTTGGGGGGACTAGCGGGAGGTTACCAACCCGGGGAGCTGTTTTTT.